These 20 T cell receptor beta chains were all obtained from the same sample, sequenced in a study of beta chain features in type 1 diabetes. Study-wide results and caveats: A moderate, significant TCRB CDR3 shortening appeared in type 1 diabetes across four CD4+ subsets.

cDNA synthesis used the whole RNA isolate, giving expressed TCRB sequences. Data came from immunoSEQ multiplex PCR; TCRdb stores just in-frame clones and leaves some out. There are roughly 150,000 clones in the sample; 10% occur only once, and more than 0.4% lies in the top ten. No antigen is known for these receptors. Material for sequencing was central memory CD4+ T cells from blood. Receptors originate from a man aged 30 to 45 with type 1 diabetes.

The V and J genes are TRBV4-3 and TRBJ2-1, with D perhaps matching TRBD1 (5 bases). V gave up 0 bases and J gave up 10 bases, with 10 bases separating them. The germline gives CDR1 LGHNA, CDR2 YSLEER. The CDR3 contains 13 residues. This CDR3 is CASSQEGRGEQFF. The CDR3 bases are TGCGCCAGCAGCCAAGAGGGGCGCGGCGAGCAGTTCTTC.

This clone was found a few times. The chain couples TRBV7-2 to TRBJ2-3; a weak D match, TRBD1 (6 bases). Per the germline V gene, CDR1 is SGHTA and CDR2 is FQGNSA. The CDR3 length is 15 residues. V lost 5 bases, J lost 2 bases, and 14 bases lay in between. The CDR3 here is CASSPRTAHTDTQYF. The CDR3 DNA follows: TGTGCCAGCAGCCCGCGGACAGCACACACAGATACGCAGTATTTT.

This clone has just a few counts. The chain recombines TRBV7-3 with TRBJ1-1; D is unclear. V lost 0 bases, J lost 3 bases, and 11 bases lay in between. The CDR3 totals 15 residues. Germline loops: CDR1 SGHTA, CDR2 FQGTGA. The CDR3 here is CASSLTGSADTEAFF. In nucleotides, the CDR3 is TGTGCCAGCAGCTTAACCGGCTCCGCGGACACTGAAGCTTTCTTT. The variable domain in full, completed from reference TRBV7-3 and TRBJ1-1, reads GAGVSQTPSNKVTEKGKYVELRCDPISGHTALYWYRQSLGQGPEFLIYFQGTGAADDSGLPNDRFFAVRPEGSVSTLKIQRTERGDSAVYLCASSLTGSADTEAFFGQGTRLTVV.

This clone was observed at least ten times. J is TRBJ2-7 and V is TRBV7-9, with 8 bases matching TRBD2. The CDR3 runs to 15 residues. Germline V CDR1 and CDR2: SEHNR, FQNEAQ (reference sequence). The J segment lost 5 bases and the V segment lost 1 base, leaving 7 bases of the junction unmatched. The CDR3 coding sequence is TGTGCCAGCAGCTTAGGTACGGGAGGGCTAAACGAGCAGTACTTC. Encoded protein: CASSLGTGGLNEQYF.

This clone was found a few times. This chain uses TRBV10-3 with TRBJ2-5; D is possibly TRBD2 (5 bases). The CDR3 loop spans 13 amino acids. The germline gives CDR1 ENHRY, CDR2 SYGVKD. Trimming cost V 11 bases and J 0 bases, with 13 bases left between them. The CDR3 region is CASMGAYQETQYF. Here the CDR3 DNA reads TGTGCCTCAATGGGAGCGTACCAAGAGACCCAGTACTTC.

Comment on this clone: This specimen includes other DNA sequences encoding the same CDR3. The V and J genes are TRBV18 and TRBJ2-5, with 7 positions matching TRBD1. This CDR3 is 14 amino acids long. From germline, CDR1 is KGHSH and CDR2 LQKENI. J was trimmed by 0 bases and V by 3 bases; bases with no gene match: 1. The CDR3: CASSPGTDQETQYF. In nucleotides, the CDR3 is TGTGCCAGCTCACCGGGGACAGACCAAGAGACCCAGTACTTC.

V usage is TRBV20-1 and J usage is TRBJ2-3; the D gene is possibly TRBD2 (6 bases). This CDR3 has 11 residues. The germline CDR1 and CDR2 sequences are DFQATT and SNEGSKA (reference sequence). DNA for the CDR3: TGCAGCCGGGAGCGCTCAGATACGCAGTATTTT. It encodes CSRERSDTQYF.

This clone was detected a few times. The chain joins TRBV10-3 to TRBJ1-1, with a tentative D call TRBD1 (6 bases). Germline CDR1 ENHRY, CDR2 SYGVKD. The CDR3 contains 13 residues. With 6 bases removed from V and 1 base from J, the gap between germline ends came to 9 bases. The CDR3 DNA sequence: TGTGCCATCAGCTCGACAGGGAACACTGAAGCTTTCTTT. Its protein product is CAISSTGNTEAFF.

The chain recombines TRBV5-4 with TRBJ2-6; a weak D match, TRBD2 (6 bases). Trimming left V 4 bases short and J 1 base short, with 21 bases between. Germline CDR1 is SGHNT and CDR2 is YYREEE (reference sequence). The length of the CDR3 is 19 residues. Here the CDR3 reads CASSQERRESGSGANVLTF. The CDR3 region has the DNA TGTGCCAGCAGCCAAGAACGGCGAGAGAGCGGGTCTGGGGCCAACGTCCTGACTTTC.

The rearrangement links TRBV28 to TRBJ2-3; D perhaps matches TRBD2 (5 bases). The germline gives CDR1 MDHEN, CDR2 SYDVKM. The CDR3 extends over 14 amino acids. The ends were cut back, 6 bases at V and 5 bases at J, with 15 bases in the middle. Written as DNA, the CDR3 is TGTGCCAGCAGAAGAACCCCGGCGGGAGATACGCAGTATTTT. Protein sequence: CASRRTPAGDTQYF.

This clone was seen only a few times. V usage is TRBV6-1 and J usage is TRBJ2-3; D is perhaps TRBD1 (5 bases). V lost 2 bases and J 4 bases, leaving 10 bases between the germline ends. CDR3 length: 14 residues. From germline, CDR1 is MNHNS and CDR2 SASEGT. The CDR3 DNA reads as TGTGCCAGCAGTGAAAGGGGTAATCCAGATACGCAGTATTTT. Its translation is CASSERGNPDTQYF.

The V and J genes are TRBV4-3 and TRBJ1-2; TRBD1 might be the D (6 bases). Germline CDR1 and CDR2: LGHNA and YSLEER. This CDR3 region has 16 residues. With 1 base removed from V and 9 bases from J, the gap between germline ends came to 21 bases. As DNA, the CDR3 is TGCGCCAGCAGCCAAGGGATGGGGGCGTCAAAGTCCAGCTACACCTTC. This gives the protein CASSQGMGASKSSYTF.

This clone was detected only a few times. V and J are TRBV5-8 and TRBJ1-1; a weak D match, TRBD1 (6 bases). V lost 2 bases to trimming and J lost 6 bases, with 11 bases between them. The CDR3 runs 13 residues. In germline, CDR1 is SGHTS, CDR2 YDEGEE. CDR3 in DNA: TGTGCCAGCAGCTTTAGTGGACAGCCTGAAGCTTTCTTT. Translated, it gives CASSFSGQPEAFF.

The gene calls are TRBV27 and TRBJ2-5; TRBD2 matches 9 bases. Trimming took 4 bases from V and 7 from J; bases not matched to a gene: 7. The CDR3 has 14 amino acids. CDR1 MNHEY and CDR2 SMNVEV come from the germline V gene (reference sequence). The CDR3 here is CASSSLAGVGTQYF. DNA of the CDR3: TGTGCCAGCAGTTCATTAGCGGGAGTGGGGACCCAGTACTTC.

This clone was seen a few times. The V and J genes are TRBV4-2 and TRBJ2-7, with 8 positions matching TRBD2. The germline gives CDR1 LGHNA, CDR2 YNFKEQ. The CDR3 loop spans 16 amino acids. V lost 1 base and J lost 5; bases outside the gene matches: 10. The CDR3 DNA reads as TGTGCCAGCAGCCAAGTACTCGGACTAGCCGGTGACGAGCAGTACTTC. As protein: CASSQVLGLAGDEQYF.

This clone showed up just a few times. V usage is TRBV7-9 and J usage is TRBJ2-5; maybe TRBD1 (6 bases). Germline CDR1 reads SEHNR; CDR2 reads FQNEAQ (reference sequence). The CDR3 is made up of 14 amino acids. V was cut by 1 base and J by 3 bases, with 9 bases left in between. The chain's CDR3 is CASSLGNREETQYF. CDR3 coding DNA: TGTGCCAGCAGCTTAGGGAACAGGGAAGAGACCCAGTACTTC.

In its sample, this clone was seen a few times. The chain couples TRBV28 to TRBJ1-1; 10 bases line up with TRBD1. This CDR3 contains 15 residues. V lost 9 bases, J lost 3 bases, and 10 bases stayed unmatched. Germline loops: CDR1 MDHEN, CDR2 SYDVKM. CDR3 in amino acids: CASWFRTGGHTEAFF. CDR3 in DNA: TGTGCCAGTTGGTTTCGGACAGGGGGACACACTGAAGCTTTCTTT.

The chain has TRBV5-5 and TRBJ2-7; 11 bases map to TRBD2. V lost 4 bases to trimming and J lost 3 bases; unmatched junction nucleotides: 6. This CDR3 region has 15 residues. CDR1 SGHKS and CDR2 YYEKEE come from the germline V gene (reference sequence). The chain's CDR3 is CASSETSGSDYEQYF. As DNA, the CDR3 is TGTGCCAGCAGCGAAACTAGCGGGAGTGACTACGAGCAGTACTTC.

V gene TRBV7-2 combines with J gene TRBJ2-6; possible D gene TRBD1, 5 bases. The V gene's germline CDR1 is SGHTA and CDR2 FQGNSA. V was clipped by 2 bases and J by 4 bases, with 12 bases between them. This CDR3 spans 16 amino acids. This CDR3 is CASSLSAGYGANVLTF. Here the CDR3 DNA reads TGTGCCAGCAGCTTAAGCGCAGGGTACGGGGCCAACGTCCTGACTTTC.

The chain uses TRBV19 and TRBJ2-6; D is undetermined. Trimming pared 8 bases from V and 1 base from J, leaving 12 bases between. Germline CDR1 is LNHDA and CDR2 is SQIVND (reference sequence). The CDR3 spans 15 residues. In nucleotides, the CDR3 is TGTGCCAGTTCTGGTGCTGAGTCTGGGGCCAACGTCCTGACTTTC. The encoded protein is CASSGAESGANVLTF.